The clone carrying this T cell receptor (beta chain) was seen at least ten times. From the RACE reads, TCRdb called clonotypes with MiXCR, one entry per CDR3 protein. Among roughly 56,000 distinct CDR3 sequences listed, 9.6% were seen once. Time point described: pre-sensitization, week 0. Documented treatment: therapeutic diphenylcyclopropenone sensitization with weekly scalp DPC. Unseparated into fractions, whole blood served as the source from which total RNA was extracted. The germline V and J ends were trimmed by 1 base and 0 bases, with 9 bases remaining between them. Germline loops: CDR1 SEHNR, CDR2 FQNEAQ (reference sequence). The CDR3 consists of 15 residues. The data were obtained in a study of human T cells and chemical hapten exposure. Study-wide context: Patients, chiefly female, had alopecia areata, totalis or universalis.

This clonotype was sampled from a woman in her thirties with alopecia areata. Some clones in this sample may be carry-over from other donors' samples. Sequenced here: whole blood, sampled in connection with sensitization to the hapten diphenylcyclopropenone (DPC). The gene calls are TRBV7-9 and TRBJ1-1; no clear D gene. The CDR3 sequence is CASSLGAALNTEAFF. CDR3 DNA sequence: TGTGCCAGCAGCTTAGGAGCAGCCTTGAACACTGAAGCTTTCTTT.